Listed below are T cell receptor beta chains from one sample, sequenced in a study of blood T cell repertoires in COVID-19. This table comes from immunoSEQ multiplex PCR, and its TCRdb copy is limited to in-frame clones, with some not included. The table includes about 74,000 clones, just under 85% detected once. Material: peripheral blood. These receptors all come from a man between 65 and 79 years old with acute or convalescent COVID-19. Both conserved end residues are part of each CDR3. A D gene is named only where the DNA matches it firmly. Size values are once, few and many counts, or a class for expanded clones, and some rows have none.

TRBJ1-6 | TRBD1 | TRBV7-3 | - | CASSRGQGGSPLHF | TGTGCCAGCAGCCGAGGACAGGGAGGTTCACCCCTCCACTTT
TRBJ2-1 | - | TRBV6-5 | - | CASSYGAGVDEQFF | TGTGCCAGCAGTTACGGGGCAGGGGTCGATGAGCAGTTCTTC
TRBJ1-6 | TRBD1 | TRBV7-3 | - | CASSSSGTVNSPLHF | TGTGCCAGCAGCTCATCCGGGACAGTTAATTCACCCCTCCACTTT
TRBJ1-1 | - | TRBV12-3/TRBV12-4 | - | CASSLAGLTEAFF | TGTGCCAGCAGTTTGGCAGGGTTGACTGAAGCTTTCTTT
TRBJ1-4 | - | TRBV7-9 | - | CASSSIFGEEDEKLFF | TGTGCCAGCAGCTCGATTTTTGGGGAGGAGGATGAAAAACTGTTTTTT
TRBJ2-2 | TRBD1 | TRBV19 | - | CASRERTGGYTGELFF | TGTGCCAGTAGGGAACGGACAGGGGGTTACACCGGGGAGCTGTTTTTT
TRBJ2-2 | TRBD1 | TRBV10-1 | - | CASRGPPGGIAGELFF | TGCGCCAGCCGGGGGCCTCCAGGGGGCATCGCCGGGGAGCTGTTTTTT
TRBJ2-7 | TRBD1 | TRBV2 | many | CASTDRATYEQYF | TGTGCCAGCACTGACAGGGCGACCTACGAGCAGTACTTC
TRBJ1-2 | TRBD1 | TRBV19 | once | CASSFGRQGNGYTF | TGTGCCAGTAGTTTTGGGAGACAGGGGAATGGCTACACCTTC
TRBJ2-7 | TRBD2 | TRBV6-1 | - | CASSDLAGGLGEQYF | TGTGCCAGCAGTGACCTAGCGGGAGGACTGGGGGAGCAGTACTTC
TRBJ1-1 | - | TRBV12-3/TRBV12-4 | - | CASSFSEAFF | TGTGCCAGCAGTTTCAGTGAAGCTTTCTTT
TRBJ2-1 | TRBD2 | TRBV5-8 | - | CASSEGLAGGYNEQFF | TGTGCCAGCAGTGAAGGACTAGCGGGGGGATACAATGAGCAGTTCTTC
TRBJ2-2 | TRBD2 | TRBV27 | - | CASSPGLAGSGAGELFF | TGTGCCAGCAGTCCCGGACTAGCGGGGAGCGGGGCCGGGGAGCTGTTTTTT
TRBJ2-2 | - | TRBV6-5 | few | CASRTSGSGGELFF | TGTGCCAGCAGAACATCAGGGTCTGGCGGGGAGCTGTTTTTT